This T cell receptor (beta chain) was found in a study of T cell changes during pregnancy in multiple sclerosis. Germline V gene data show CDR1 as MNHEY and CDR2 as SMNVEV (reference sequence). The CDR3 is 14 residues long. Trimming left V 5 bases short and J 5 bases short, with 14 bases between. The repertoire was sequenced with immunoSEQ multiplex PCR; TCRdb's copy has only in-frame clones and lacks some. The repertoire holds some 40,000 clones, with under 90% as singletons. The chain links TRBV27 to TRBJ2-3; a weak D match, TRBD2 (5 bases). The sequence was collected from a female donor in good health, enrolled as a control in a pregnancy study. Material: peripheral blood, obtained in the second trimester of pregnancy. CDR3 in amino acids: CASSTPGYEDTQYF. The CDR3 nucleotides are TGTGCCAGCAGTACTCCGGGGTACGAAGATACGCAGTATTTT.